This TCR beta chain was recorded in a study of blood T cell repertoires in COVID-19. Germline CDR1 and CDR2: SQVTM and ANQGSEA. The CDR3 length is 15 residues. V lost 8 bases, J lost 0 bases, and 17 bases lay in between. Profiling relied on immunoSEQ multiplex PCR, and the TCRdb table lists in-frame clones only, not all of them. In the table there are 140,000 to 150,000 clones, around three quarters of which are singletons. J is TRBJ2-1 and V is TRBV29-1, with a weak D call TRBD2 (6 bases). The clonotype originates from a man aged 45-65 years with acute or convalescent COVID-19. Sequenced: peripheral blood. The CDR3 loop reads CSLRHSGSSYNEQFF. For the CDR3, the DNA is TGCAGCTTGCGGCATAGCGGCAGCTCCTACAATGAGCAGTTCTTC.